The text below deals with one T cell receptor beta chain. Its antigen remains unknown. J was trimmed by 8 bases and V by 3 bases; bases with no gene match: 5. The germline gives CDR1 LNHNV, CDR2 YYDKDF (reference sequence). CDR3 size: 13 residues. These data come from a study of T cell responses to AZD1222 COVID-19 vaccine. Whole-study results and caveats: Mostly white British, mostly female donors; authors suggested clonal diversity may be underestimated. Every sample of the repertoires postdated the peak T cell response. Vaccine-associated CD4 TCRs ranged over spike, dominating at 160-218 and 743-854. Compared with day 0, the breadth and depth of the Spike-specific TCR repertoire rose significantly after two doses of AZD1222.

Assay used: immunoSEQ multiplex PCR; TCRdb lists only in-frame clones, some missing. The sample shows 120,000 or so clones, approximately 90% of them seen only once. The V and J genes are TRBV15 and TRBJ1-2; 8 bases are shared with TRBD1. The sample consisted of peripheral blood, taken on day 0 of MenACWY control vaccination. This TCR derives from an adult in good health. The DNA of the CDR3 is TGTGCCACCAGCAGGCGGACAGGGCAAGGCTACACCTTC. Translating it yields CATSRRTGQGYTF. The full variable domain, completed using reference TRBV15 and TRBJ1-2, is DAMVIQNPRYQVTQFGKPVTLSCSQTLNHNVMYWYQQKSSQAPKLLFHYYDKDFNNEADTPDNFQSRRPNTSFCFLDIRSPGLGDTAMYLCATSRRTGQGYTFGSGTRLTVV.